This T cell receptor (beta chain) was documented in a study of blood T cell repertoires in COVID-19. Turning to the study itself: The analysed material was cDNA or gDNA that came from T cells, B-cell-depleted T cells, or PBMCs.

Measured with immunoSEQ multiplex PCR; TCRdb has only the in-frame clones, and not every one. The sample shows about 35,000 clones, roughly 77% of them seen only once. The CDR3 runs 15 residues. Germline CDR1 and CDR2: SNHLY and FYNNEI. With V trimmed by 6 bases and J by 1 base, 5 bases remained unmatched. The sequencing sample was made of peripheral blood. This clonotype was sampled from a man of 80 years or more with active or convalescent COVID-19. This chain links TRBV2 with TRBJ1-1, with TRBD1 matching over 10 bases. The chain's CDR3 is CASRETGGENTEAFF. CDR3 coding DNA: TGTGCCAGCAGGGAGACAGGGGGCGAGAACACTGAAGCTTTCTTT.